Listed here is a single T cell receptor (beta chain). The clone's antigen remains unknown. Base qualities are not recorded, but no much larger clone differs from it by a single base. The source of the sample is a study of Tregs in tolerant kidney transplant recipients (dated by TCRdb to about 2019). Regarding the complete study: Transplants used related donors with nonmyeloablative bone marrow transplantation; mixed chimerism was transient in the human trials. The study applied TCRbeta sequencing to find donor-specific regulatory T cells before combined kidney and bone marrow transplantation and then followed those same cells after transplant. The research as a whole found: For some patients, the PCR primers changed as time went on, which meant samples from those patients could not be compared with one another at the nucleotide level. Biological reproducibility was not examined directly, but technical replication error appeared to be minimal. Donor-specific Treg expansion was found to exceed global Treg expansion in tolerant patients, suggesting antigen-driven rather than nonspecific expansion. The most biologically relevant and donor-specific TCRbeta repertoire appeared to be identified by expanding Tregs with activated donor B cells. The study was constrained by small patient numbers, and validation of the findings is required in larger populations and under other immunosuppression protocols.

The CDR1 and CDR2 encoded by the germline V gene (reference sequence) are PRHDT and FYEKMQ. Between the V and J ends, shortened by 0 bases and 7 bases respectively, the junction contains 15 bases. The CDR3, from cysteine to phenylalanine, totals 16 residues. CDR3 DNA is the only sequence kept; it has 48 bases, read in frame from the first base. Taken with the paper, the label for time point translates to: blood sample drawn before combined kidney and bone marrow transplant. Unstimulated Tregs (CD4+CD25+CD127-), CD4+ non-Tregs (CD4+CD25-), CD4 and CD8 cells were FACS-sorted from thawed PBMCs. The patients were a handful of recipients of combined kidney and bone marrow transplants from the ITN036ST trial, and samples were available only from these trial subjects. Healthy control blood was processed by Ficoll density gradient to PBMCs and cryopreserved; patient PBMCs were collected before and after transplant.

Genomic DNA was extracted from sorted cells with the QIAGEN DNeasy Blood and Tissue Kit for TCRbeta CDR3 sequencing. High-throughput TCRbeta CDR3 sequencing, including PCR amplification with bias correction and internal controls, was performed commercially through immunoSEQ. The authors processed their data as follows. Unique productive TCRbeta sequences were defined by CDR3 nucleotide sequence where primers matched, otherwise by CDR3 amino acid sequence with Vbeta and Jbeta genes. To correct for sorting error, sequences found in more than one sorted population at a frequency ratio of 2:1 or less were discarded, and the remaining shared sequences were assigned to the population with the higher frequency. A sequence counted as donor-reactive if, in CFSE-low cells, the sequence had a frequency of at least 0.01% and was expanded at least 5-fold compared with unstimulated cells. Jensen-Shannon divergence, calculated on the top 100 TCRbeta sequences ranked by frequency, was used to quantify repertoire divergence. When a sample had multiple sequencing runs, each run was corrected for sorting error separately and the runs were then pooled. TCRdb's version of the immuneACCESS table is confined to in-frame rearrangements and falls short of the full clone set. An unresolved V gene accounts for under half of the shortfall where checked; the remainder is of unknown origin. V and J calls and clone size are copied from that table; D and trimming were computed from the DNA. For this sample the table gives 98,000 or so clones, of which around 89% were detected only once. About 0.31% of the sample comes from the top ten.

The chain uses TRBV13 and TRBJ2-2, with the D gene uncertain. This clonotype was obtained from a human donor who received a combined kidney and bone marrow transplant. Sequenced material: CD4+ T cells from blood, taken before the transplant. Here is the DNA: TGTGCCAGCAGCTTAGGCGGAGCTTCCTTTGGCGGGGAGCTGTTTTTT. This sequence encodes CASSLGGASFGGELFF.